Presented here are 25 T cell receptor beta chains from one specimen sequenced in a study of blood T cell repertoires in COVID-19. Libraries were prepared by immunoSEQ multiplex PCR; TCRdb keeps only in-frame clonotypes and omits some of them. The sample carries some 300,000 clones, over 75% recorded once. Sequenced: PBMCs or T cells enriched from blood (not recorded which). The source is a woman under 40 who had recovered from COVID-19.

The V and J genes are TRBV19 and TRBJ1-1, with D perhaps matching TRBD1 (5 bases). The V end lost 3 bases, the J end lost 3 bases, and 11 bases lay between the germline ends. Germline-derived CDR1 and CDR2 are LNHDA and SQIVND (reference sequence). The CDR3 extends over 14 amino acids. The DNA of the CDR3 is TGTGCCAGTAGTATCGGGGGGGGTCACACTGAAGCTTTCTTT. Translated, it gives CASSIGGGHTEAFF.

The chain carries TRBV28 and TRBJ2-7; TRBD2 might be the D (6 bases). V lost 6 bases, J lost 4 bases, and 19 bases lay in between. The CDR3 consists of 15 residues. CDR1 is MDHEN and CDR2 is SYDVKM in the germline V gene. The CDR3 protein is CASRRFAGLTYEQYF. Here the CDR3 DNA reads TGTGCCAGCAGGCGATTTGCGGGATTGACGTACGAGCAGTACTTC.

This clone was observed a few times. The rearrangement uses TRBV14 and TRBJ2-5, with TRBD1 matching over 9 bases. Unmatched junction bases numbered 5, after V lost 5 bases and J lost 4 bases. Germline V lookup: CDR1 SGHDN, CDR2 FVKESK. This CDR3 has 14 amino acids. The DNA of the CDR3 is TGTGCCAGCAGCGATGGGACAGGGCGAGAGACCCAGTACTTC. It encodes CASSDGTGRETQYF.

This chain connects TRBV5-4 to TRBJ2-2; D is perhaps TRBD2 (5 bases). V lost 4 bases and J lost 6, with 13 bases in between. The germline V gene has CDR1 SGHNT and CDR2 YYREEE (reference sequence). The CDR3 contains 14 residues. The CDR3 region is CASSDQLVSGELFF. CDR3 DNA: TGTGCCAGCAGCGACCAACTAGTTTCCGGGGAGCTGTTTTTT.

This chain connects TRBV7-3 to TRBJ1-1; TRBD1 might be the D (5 bases). Trimming took off 0 bases at V and 6 bases at J, with 11 bases between the two ends. In germline, CDR1 is SGHTA, CDR2 FQGTGA. This CDR3 is 14 amino acids long. The CDR3 sequence: CASSLTGEGSEAFF. DNA of the CDR3: TGTGCCAGCAGCTTAACAGGGGAGGGGTCTGAAGCTTTCTTT.

The chain has TRBV5-1 and TRBJ2-7; D is possibly TRBD1 (6 bases). CDR1 and CDR2 from the germline V gene are SGHRS and YFSETQ. The V end lost 0 bases, the J end lost 1 base, and 8 bases lay between the germline ends. There are 14 residues in the CDR3. The CDR3: CASSLGTVSYEQYF. The CDR3 region has the DNA TGCGCCAGCAGCTTGGGGACAGTATCCTACGAGCAGTACTTC.

This chain uses TRBV27 with TRBJ1-1; no clear D gene. Trimming removed 6 bases from V and 10 bases from J, with 27 bases in between. The germline V gene encodes CDR1 MNHEY and CDR2 SMNVEV (reference sequence). The length of the CDR3 is 16 residues. The CDR3 spells CASSSSGGLWTFGAFF. The CDR3 DNA is TGTGCCAGCAGCTCCTCGGGAGGACTCTGGACCTTCGGAGCTTTCTTT.

V is TRBV28 and J is TRBJ2-3, with 14 bases matching TRBD2. Per germline, CDR1 MDHEN and CDR2 SYDVKM. Trimming at V came to 5 bases and at J to 3 bases, leaving 7 bases not matched to a gene. This CDR3 spans 17 amino acids. The CDR3 DNA follows: TGTGCCAGCAGTCGGGCGGGACTAGCGGGAGAGACAGATACGCAGTATTTT. It yields the protein CASSRAGLAGETDTQYF.

The table lists this clone with a count of one. This chain uses TRBV7-6 with TRBJ2-2; D gene unclear. Trimming removed 6 bases from V and 0 bases from J, with 11 bases in between. This CDR3 contains 15 residues. Per germline, CDR1 SGHVS and CDR2 FNYEAQ. The CDR3 loop reads CASRSSPANTGELFF. For the CDR3, the DNA is TGTGCCAGCAGGAGCTCCCCCGCGAACACCGGGGAGCTGTTTTTT.

The chain employs TRBV4-1 and TRBJ1-1; a possible D gene is TRBD1 (6 bases). V was shortened by 5 bases and J by 2 bases, with 12 bases between the two germline ends. The germline CDR1 and CDR2 sequences are MGHRA and YSYEKL. CDR3 length: 14 amino acids. CDR3 loop: CASSFPRGNTEAFF. CDR3 sequence (DNA): TGCGCCAGCAGCTTCCCCAGGGGAAACACTGAAGCTTTCTTT.

CDR3 DNA sequence: TGTGCCAGCAGCTTAAATATGGGACAGGTCGGGGAAAAACTGTTTTTT. This translates into CASSLNMGQVGEKLFF. The genes are TRBV7-2 and TRBJ1-4; 8 bases fit TRBD1. The V segment lost 2 bases and the J segment 8 bases; nucleotides outside the gene matches: 10. Germline V lookup: CDR1 SGHTA, CDR2 FQGNSA. This CDR3 has 16 amino acids.

The chain links TRBV5-1 to TRBJ1-1; D is undetermined. Trimming shortened V by 1 base and J by 3 bases, and 13 bases separated the two germline ends. The CDR3 totals 15 residues. Germline CDR1 reads SGHRS; CDR2 reads YFSETQ. The DNA for the CDR3 is TGCGCCAGCAGCTTGAGCGGGTTTTTGGACACTGAAGCTTTCTTT. This codes for CASSLSGFLDTEAFF.

The chain carries TRBV23-1 and TRBJ1-4; 7 bases line up with TRBD1. TRBV23-1 is noted as an ORF with a role that remains uncertain. V lost 8 bases to trimming and J lost 0 bases; unmatched junction nucleotides: 6. The CDR3 sequence is 15 residues long. The CDR3 DNA sequence: TGCGCCAGCCTCAGGACAGGATCAACTAATGAAAAACTGTTTTTT. This encodes CASLRTGSTNEKLFF.

V is TRBV28 and J is TRBJ2-1, with TRBD1 identical over 9 bases. CDR1 and CDR2 (germline): MDHEN, SYDVKM. The CDR3 contains 15 residues. V lost 3 bases and J lost 8; bases outside the gene matches: 8. CDR3 loop: CASSFPRGQGYEQFF. DNA of the CDR3: TGTGCCAGCAGTTTTCCCCGGGGACAGGGCTATGAGCAGTTCTTC.

This clone was detected once. The V and J genes are TRBV7-9 and TRBJ1-1, with D perhaps TRBD1 (5 bases). The CDR3 sequence is 18 residues long. Trimming cost V 5 bases and J 0 bases, with 22 bases left between them. Germline assignment: CDR1 SEHNR and CDR2 FQNEAQ (reference sequence). The CDR3 DNA reads as TGTGCCAGCAGCCCCGGGTACGGAAGGGGCACCGTGAACACTGAAGCTTTCTTT. This translates into CASSPGYGRGTVNTEAFF.

V usage is TRBV5-8 and J usage is TRBJ1-1, with 8 bases lining up with TRBD1. The germline gives CDR1 SGHTS, CDR2 YDEGEE. There are 18 residues in the CDR3. The junction had 18 bases not matched to a gene; V was cut back by 4 bases and J by 4 bases. CDR3 sequence (DNA): TGTGCCAGCAGCCCGTGGGGACAGGTGAACCGAAATCCCACTGAAGCTTTCTTT. Protein: CASSPWGQVNRNPTEAFF.

Ten or more counts support this clone. This chain joins TRBV28 and TRBJ2-1, with 10 positions matching TRBD1. Trimming took 4 bases from V and 8 from J; bases not matched to a gene: 11. CDR1 and CDR2 from the germline V gene are MDHEN and SYDVKM. CDR3 length: 16 amino acids. The CDR3 loop is CASSSPRDRGYDEQFF. The DNA of the CDR3 is TGTGCCAGCAGTTCCCCCCGGGACAGGGGCTATGATGAGCAGTTCTTC. The whole variable domain, filled in from reference TRBV28 and TRBJ2-1, reads DVKVTQSSRYLVKRTGEKVFLECVQDMDHENMFWYRQDPGLGLRLIYFSYDVKMKEKGDIPEGYSVSREKKERFSLILESASTNQTSMYLCASSSPRDRGYDEQFFGPGTRLTVL.

This chain connects TRBV4-3 to TRBJ1-2; D remains ambiguous. V lost 4 bases and J 0 bases, leaving 9 bases between the germline ends. The V gene's germline CDR1 is LGHNA and CDR2 YSLEER. This CDR3 comprises 14 residues. The CDR3 sequence is CASSPDGANYGYTF. The CDR3 DNA sequence: TGCGCCAGCAGCCCGGACGGGGCTAACTATGGCTACACCTTC.

The CDR3 DNA reads TGTGCCAGCAGCTCAGGGGGCTACGGGGGCAAACTGTTTTTT. This translates into CASSSGGYGGKLFF. V usage is TRBV11-2 and J usage is TRBJ1-4; TRBD1 agrees at 8 bases. With V trimmed by 4 bases and J by 11 bases, 9 bases remained unmatched. The CDR3 covers 14 residues. Per the germline V gene, CDR1 is SGHAT and CDR2 is FQNNGV.

The chain carries TRBV7-9 and TRBJ1-2; tentatively, D is TRBD1 (6 bases). From germline, CDR1 is SEHNR and CDR2 FQNEAQ (reference sequence). V lost 2 bases and J lost 3, with 13 bases in between. This CDR3 has 15 amino acids. The DNA for the CDR3 is TGTGCCAGCAGCTTATACGCCAGGGGCGACTATGGCTACACCTTC. It codes for CASSLYARGDYGYTF.

The chain employs TRBV19 and TRBJ2-1; the match to TRBD2 covers 12 bases. Germline values: CDR1 LNHDA, CDR2 SQIVND (reference sequence). V trimming: 3 bases; J trimming: 9 bases; junction bases outside the gene matches: 9. The CDR3 is 16 residues long. CDR3 in DNA: TGTGCCAGTAGTATTTGGCTAGCGGGAGGGCCGGCTGAGCAGTTCTTC. This codes for CASSIWLAGGPAEQFF.

The chain has TRBV7-9 and TRBJ2-7; D gene unclear. This CDR3 region has 11 residues. V was cut by 5 bases and J by 7 bases, with 9 bases left in between. Germline-derived CDR1 and CDR2 are SEHNR and FQNEAQ (reference sequence). The chain's CDR3 is CASSPSWEQYF. Written as DNA, the CDR3 is TGTGCCAGCAGCCCTAGTTGGGAGCAGTACTTC.

The CDR3 DNA reads TGTGCCAGCAGTTACCGACTAGCGGCCAACACCGGGGAGCTGTTTTTT. It specifies CASSYRLAANTGELFF. J is TRBJ2-2 and V is TRBV6-2 or TRBV6-3; 9 bases are shared with TRBD2. CDR1 is MNHEY and CDR2 is SVGEGT in the germline V gene. The CDR3 covers 16 residues. Trimming at V came to 2 bases and at J to 2 bases, leaving 3 bases not matched to a gene.

The chain links TRBV7-3 to TRBJ1-4; tentative D call: TRBD1 (5 bases). CDR3 size: 14 residues. The germline CDR1 and CDR2 sequences are SGHTA and FQGTGA. The germline V and J ends were trimmed by 5 bases and 5 bases, with 12 bases remaining between them. CDR3: CASSPTGGNEKLFF. CDR3 coding DNA: TGTGCCAGCAGCCCCACGGGGGGGAATGAAAAACTGTTTTTT.

The J gene is TRBJ1-4, the V gene TRBV5-1, with 8 bases matching TRBD1. The germline V gene encodes CDR1 SGHRS and CDR2 YFSETQ. CDR3 length equals 17 residues. V trimming: 4 bases; J trimming: 0 bases; junction bases outside the gene matches: 8. The CDR3 DNA is TGCGCCAGCAGCCCGAGTCCGGGACAGGCAACTAATGAAAAACTGTTTTTT. This sequence encodes CASSPSPGQATNEKLFF.